This TCR beta chain was sequenced during a study of T cells in Graves' hyperthyroidism and ophthalmopathy. This clonotype was detected ten times or more. Antigen specificity is unknown. TCR beta CDR3 sequences were amplified from RNA transcripts. HTBI primers were employed in a first-round RT-PCR of the TCR CDR3. TCRdb re-analysed the multiplex PCR reads in MiXCR, keeping a single row per CDR3 protein. Here the sample spans about 690,000 distinct CDR3 sequences, approximately 15% being singletons. Germline CDR1 is SGHAT and CDR2 is FQDESV (reference sequence). This CDR3 is built from 13 residues. J gave up 7 bases and V 5 bases, and 5 bases lay outside the gene matches. Whole-study results and caveats: Most expanded thyroid clonotypes above 0.001 recurred in blood.

This clonotype was obtained from a man between 50 and 59 years old with Graves' hyperthyroidism. Sample: blood. The chain uses TRBV11-1 and TRBJ2-1; 7 nucleotides align to TRBD1. This CDR3 reads CASSTDRQNEQFF. CDR3 coding DNA: TGTGCCAGCAGCACGGACAGGCAGAATGAGCAGTTCTTC. The full variable domain, its missing parts supplied by reference TRBV11-1 and TRBJ2-1, is EAEVAQSPRYKITEKSQAVAFWCDPISGHATLYWYRQILGQGPELLVQFQDESVVDDSQLPKDRFSAERLKGVDSTLKIQPAELGDSAMYLCASSTDRQNEQFFGPGTRLTVL.